This T cell receptor beta chain was sequenced during a study of OX40 agonist ivuxolimab in advanced cancers. Study details: The dose-escalation group included hepatocellular carcinoma, melanoma, renal cell carcinoma and head and neck cancer. The mean age was approximately 60 years, ranging from about 23 to 85, with 82.7% of participants male. General study findings and limits: Expanded clones were, on average, more numerous among CD8+ T cells than CD4+.

Exclusion applied to patients with autoimmune disease history or systemic immunosuppression. A word on this clone: As yet, its antigen is unknown.

The CDR3 extends over 13 amino acids. V was clipped by 7 bases and J by 13 bases, with 22 bases between them. Germline V gene lookup returns CDR1 MNHEY and CDR2 SVGAGI. TCRdb's table, derived via immunoSEQ multiplex PCR, lists solely in-frame clones and lacks some. The data show more than 50,000 clones, 80% to 90% seen once. Material: CD4+ or CD8+ T cells sorted from blood, obtained in a trial of the OX40 agonist ivuxolimab. This receptor was taken from an adult with an advanced solid tumor such as melanoma, head and neck, liver or kidney cancer. J is TRBJ2-5 and V is TRBV6-5; D is tentatively TRBD1 or TRBD2 (6 bases each). CDR3 protein: CASTQPLRGHWYF. DNA for the CDR3: TGTGCCAGCACCCAACCCCTGCGGGGACACTGGTACTTC.